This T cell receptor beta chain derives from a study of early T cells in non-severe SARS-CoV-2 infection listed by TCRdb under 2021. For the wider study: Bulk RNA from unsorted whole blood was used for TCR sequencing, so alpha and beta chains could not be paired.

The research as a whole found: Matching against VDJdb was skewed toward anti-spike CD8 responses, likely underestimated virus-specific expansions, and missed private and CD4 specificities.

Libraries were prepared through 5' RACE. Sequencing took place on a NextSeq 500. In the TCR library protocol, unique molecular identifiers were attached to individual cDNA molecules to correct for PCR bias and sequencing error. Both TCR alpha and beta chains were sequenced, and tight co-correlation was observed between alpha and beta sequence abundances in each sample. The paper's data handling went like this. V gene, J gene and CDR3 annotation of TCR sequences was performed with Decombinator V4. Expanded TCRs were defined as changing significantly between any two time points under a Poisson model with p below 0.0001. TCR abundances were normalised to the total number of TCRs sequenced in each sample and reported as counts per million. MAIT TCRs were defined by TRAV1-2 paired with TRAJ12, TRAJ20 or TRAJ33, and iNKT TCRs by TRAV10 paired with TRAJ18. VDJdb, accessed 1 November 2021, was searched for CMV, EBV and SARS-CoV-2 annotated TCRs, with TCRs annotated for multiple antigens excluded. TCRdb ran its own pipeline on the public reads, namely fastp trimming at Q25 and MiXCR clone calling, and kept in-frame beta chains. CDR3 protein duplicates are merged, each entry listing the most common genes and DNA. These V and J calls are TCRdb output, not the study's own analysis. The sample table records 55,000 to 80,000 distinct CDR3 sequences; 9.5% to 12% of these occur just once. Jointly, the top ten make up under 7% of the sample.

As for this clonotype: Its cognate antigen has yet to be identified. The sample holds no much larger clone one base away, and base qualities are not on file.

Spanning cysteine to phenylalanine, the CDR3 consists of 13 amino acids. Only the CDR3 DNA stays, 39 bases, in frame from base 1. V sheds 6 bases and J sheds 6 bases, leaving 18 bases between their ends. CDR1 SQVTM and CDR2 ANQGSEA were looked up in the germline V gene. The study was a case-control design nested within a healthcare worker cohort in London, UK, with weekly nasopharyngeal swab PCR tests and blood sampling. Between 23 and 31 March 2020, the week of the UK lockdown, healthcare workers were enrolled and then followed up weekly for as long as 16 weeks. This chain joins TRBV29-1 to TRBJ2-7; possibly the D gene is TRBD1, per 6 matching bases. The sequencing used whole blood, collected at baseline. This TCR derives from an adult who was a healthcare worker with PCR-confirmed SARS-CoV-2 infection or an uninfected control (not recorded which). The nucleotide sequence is TGCAGCGTACGGGATCCGGGACACGTCGAGCAGTACTTC. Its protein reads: CSVRDPGHVEQYF.